Following are 3 T cell receptor beta chains from one sample sequenced in a study of blood T cell repertoires in COVID-19. The repertoire was sequenced with immunoSEQ multiplex PCR; TCRdb's copy has only in-frame clones and lacks some. The sample yields 390,000 or so clones, around nine tenths seen once. Sequencing was carried out using PBMCs or T cells enriched from blood (not recorded which). These receptors came from a woman in her forties or fifties who had recovered from COVID-19.

This chain joins TRBV29-1 and TRBJ1-1; 10 nucleotides line up with TRBD1. This CDR3 spans 13 amino acids. Germline V gives CDR1 SQVTM, CDR2 ANQGSEA. The J segment lost 4 bases and the V segment lost 6 bases, leaving 5 bases of the junction unmatched. In DNA form, the CDR3 reads TGCAGCGTGGACAGGGGGGCCAGCACTGAAGCTTTCTTT. Translating gives CSVDRGASTEAFF.

The rearrangement joins TRBV28 to TRBJ2-1, with 7 bases fitting TRBD2. Germline V gene lookup returns CDR1 MDHEN and CDR2 SYDVKM. The ends lost 7 bases at V and 10 bases at J; junction bases unmatched: 10. The CDR3 sequence is 13 residues long. This CDR3 is CASTLGGGREQFF. The CDR3 bases are TGTGCCAGCACCCTTGGGGGGGGAAGGGAGCAGTTCTTC.

The chain links TRBV9 to TRBJ2-1; 7 bases line up with TRBD1. V lost 3 bases and J lost 5; bases outside the gene matches: 11. From germline, CDR1 is SGDLS and CDR2 YYNGEE. The CDR3 spans 16 residues. The CDR3 loop is CASSDAIGTADNEQFF. CDR3 in DNA: TGTGCCAGCAGCGACGCAATCGGGACAGCTGACAATGAGCAGTTCTTC.